This T cell receptor (beta chain) was observed in a study of patients and donors after allogeneic stem cell transplantation. TCRdb reprocessed the RT-PCR reads with MiXCR, giving one entry per CDR3 protein. The table shows tens of thousands of distinct CDR3 sequences, with around 5% occurring only once. In this sample, this clonotype turned up many times. Germline trimming cut 1 base from V and 0 bases from J; bases unmatched to any gene: 7. The CDR3 sequence is 19 residues long. From germline, CDR1 is DFQATT and CDR2 SNEGSKA (reference sequence). This receptor was identified in a human donor who was either an allogeneic HSCT recipient or a stem cell or donor lymphocyte infusion donor (not recorded which). It is not recorded whose cells these are; they may come from a transplant donor. Input material: blood, either unsorted or a sorted T cell fraction (not recorded which). The rearrangement joins TRBV20-1 to TRBJ2-1; 15 bases are a match to TRBD2. The CDR3 region has the DNA TGCAGTGCTAGAGGGACTAGCGGGAGGGCCGGGTTCTCCTACAATGAGCAGTTCTTC. Its translation: CSARGTSGRAGFSYNEQFF.